This TCR beta chain was sequenced for a study of blood T cell repertoires in COVID-19. About the research overall: Acute and convalescent COVID-19 samples came from the United States, Italy and Spain. The analysed material was cDNA or gDNA that came from T cells, B-cell-depleted T cells, or PBMCs.

The repertoire was sequenced with immunoSEQ multiplex PCR; TCRdb's copy has only in-frame clones and lacks some. Of some 250,000 clones listed, 80% to 90% are singletons. Trimming took 0 bases from V and 2 from J, leaving 13 bases between them. Per the germline V gene, CDR1 is MNHEY and CDR2 is SVGAGI. There are 16 residues in the CDR3. This chain links TRBV6-5 with TRBJ1-2; D unresolved. The receptor was isolated from a man between 25 and 39 years old who had recovered from COVID-19. Sequences were obtained from peripheral blood. For the CDR3, the DNA is TGTGCCAGCAGTTACTCGATAGAGATCTTAAACTATGGCTACACCTTC. Translating gives CASSYSIEILNYGYTF.